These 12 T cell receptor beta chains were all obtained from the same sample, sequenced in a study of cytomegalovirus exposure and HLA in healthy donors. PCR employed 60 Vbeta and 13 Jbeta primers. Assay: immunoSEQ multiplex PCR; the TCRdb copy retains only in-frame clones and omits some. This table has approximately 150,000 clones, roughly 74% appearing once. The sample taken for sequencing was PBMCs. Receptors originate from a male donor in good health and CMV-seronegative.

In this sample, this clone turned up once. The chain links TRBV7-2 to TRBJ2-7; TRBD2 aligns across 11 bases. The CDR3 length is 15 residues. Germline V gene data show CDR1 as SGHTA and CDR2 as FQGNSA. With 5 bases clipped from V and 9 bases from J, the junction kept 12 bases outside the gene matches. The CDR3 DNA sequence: TGTGCCAGCAGCCGGACAGGGACTAGCGGAGGGGTGCAGTACTTC. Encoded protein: CASSRTGTSGGVQYF.

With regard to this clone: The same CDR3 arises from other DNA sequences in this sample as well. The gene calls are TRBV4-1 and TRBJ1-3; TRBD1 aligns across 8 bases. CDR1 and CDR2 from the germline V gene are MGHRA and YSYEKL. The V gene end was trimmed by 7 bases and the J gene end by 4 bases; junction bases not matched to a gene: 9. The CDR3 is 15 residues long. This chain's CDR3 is CASTSDRGSGNTIYF. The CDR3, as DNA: TGCGCCAGCACCTCAGACAGGGGCTCCGGAAACACCATATATTTT.

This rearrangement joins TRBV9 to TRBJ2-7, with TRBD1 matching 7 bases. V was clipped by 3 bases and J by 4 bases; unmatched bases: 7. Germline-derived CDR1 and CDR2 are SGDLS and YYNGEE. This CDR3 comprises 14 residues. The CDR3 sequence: CASSAQTGRYEQYF. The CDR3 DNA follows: TGTGCCAGCAGCGCTCAGACAGGGCGGTACGAGCAGTACTTC.

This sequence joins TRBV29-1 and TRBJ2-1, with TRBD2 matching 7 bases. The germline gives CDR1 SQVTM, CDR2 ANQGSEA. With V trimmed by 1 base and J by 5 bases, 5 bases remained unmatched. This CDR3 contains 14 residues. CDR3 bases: TGCAGCGTTGAAGGGGGGGGACCAAACAATGAGCAGTTCTTC. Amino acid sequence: CSVEGGGPNNEQFF.

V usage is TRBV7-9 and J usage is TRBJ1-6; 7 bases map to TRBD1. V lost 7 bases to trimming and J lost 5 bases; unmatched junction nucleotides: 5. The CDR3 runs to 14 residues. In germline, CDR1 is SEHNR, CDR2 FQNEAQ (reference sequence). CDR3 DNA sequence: TGTGCCAGCACCCGGGACAGTAATAATTCACCCCTCCACTTT. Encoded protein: CASTRDSNNSPLHF.

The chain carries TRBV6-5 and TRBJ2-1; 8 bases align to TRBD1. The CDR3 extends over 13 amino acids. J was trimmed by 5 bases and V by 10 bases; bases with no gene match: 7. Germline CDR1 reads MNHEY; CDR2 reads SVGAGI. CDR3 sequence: CATRDRYDNEQFF. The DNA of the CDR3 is TGTGCCACCCGGGACAGGTACGACAATGAGCAGTTCTTC.

As DNA, the CDR3 is TGTGCCAGCAGTGAATTAGGACAGCTTAACACCGGGGAGCTGTTTTTT. Translating gives CASSELGQLNTGELFF. This chain uses TRBV25-1 with TRBJ2-2; a weak D match, TRBD1 (6 bases). The germline V gene encodes CDR1 MGHDK and CDR2 SYGVNS. V lost 1 base to trimming and J lost 2 bases, with 11 bases between them. This CDR3 contains 16 residues. The whole variable domain, filled in from reference TRBV25-1 and TRBJ2-2, reads EADIYQTPRYLVIGTGKKITLECSQTMGHDKMYWYQQDPGMELHLIHYSYGVNSTEKGDLSSESTVSRIRTEHFPLTLESARPSHTSQYLCASSELGQLNTGELFFGEGSRLTVL.

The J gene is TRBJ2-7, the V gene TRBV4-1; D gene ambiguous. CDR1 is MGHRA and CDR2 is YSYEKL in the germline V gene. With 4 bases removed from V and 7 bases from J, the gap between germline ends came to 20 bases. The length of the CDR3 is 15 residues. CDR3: CASSPTRGFGGEQYF. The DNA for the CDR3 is TGCGCCAGCAGCCCGACCCGAGGTTTCGGTGGGGAGCAGTACTTC.

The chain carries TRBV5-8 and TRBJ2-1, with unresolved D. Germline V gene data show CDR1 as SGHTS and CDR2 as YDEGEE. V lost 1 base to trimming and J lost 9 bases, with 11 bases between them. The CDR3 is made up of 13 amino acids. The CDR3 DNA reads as TGTGCCAGCAGCTTGATAGTGCGAACTGAGCAGTTCTTC. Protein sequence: CASSLIVRTEQFF.

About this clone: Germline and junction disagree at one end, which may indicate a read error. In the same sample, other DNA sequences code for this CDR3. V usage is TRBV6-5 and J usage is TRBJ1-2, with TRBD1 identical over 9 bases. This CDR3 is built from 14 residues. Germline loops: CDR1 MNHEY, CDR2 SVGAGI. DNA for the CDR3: TGCGCCAGCAGTTATTCGGGACAGGGCTATGGCTACACCTTC. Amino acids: CASSYSGQGYGYTF.

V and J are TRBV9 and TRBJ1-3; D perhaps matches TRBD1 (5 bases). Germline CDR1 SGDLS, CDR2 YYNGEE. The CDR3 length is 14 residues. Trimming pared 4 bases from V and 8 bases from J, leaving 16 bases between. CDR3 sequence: CASSPRRGGDTIYF. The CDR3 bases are TGTGCCAGCAGCCCCCGCCGGGGGGGGGACACCATATATTTT.

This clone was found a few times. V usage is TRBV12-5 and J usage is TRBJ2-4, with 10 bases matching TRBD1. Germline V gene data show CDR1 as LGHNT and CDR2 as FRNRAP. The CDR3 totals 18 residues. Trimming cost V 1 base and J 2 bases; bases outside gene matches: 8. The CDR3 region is CASGLGRDRGRTKNIQYF. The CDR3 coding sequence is TGTGCTAGTGGTTTGGGCCGGGACAGGGGCAGAACCAAAAACATTCAGTACTTC.